This T cell receptor beta chain comes out of a study of T cell repertoires in cytomegalovirus infection. Study details: The public TCR beta signatures pointed to both CMV infection and matching HLA type.

In TCRdb, the reads were re-called with MiXCR into one record per CDR3 protein. The sample records about 830,000 distinct CDR3 sequences, about 30% being singletons. This clonotype was detected ten times or more. The antigen is unknown. General study findings and limits: Frequencies of public TCR beta families were cumulated, and this identified carriers of CMV plus the relevant HLA.

Per germline, CDR1 SGHTA and CDR2 FQGNSA. The CDR3 contains 17 residues. The trim removed 6 bases at V and 4 bases at J, leaving 14 bases unmatched. This chain connects TRBV7-2 to TRBJ2-3; 9 nucleotides align to TRBD2. The source is a human donor in good health (CMV status not recorded). Some clones in this sample may be carry-over from other donors' samples. The sequencing here drew on cultured CD8+ T cells from PBMCs, taken from culture after CMV antigen stimulation. The CDR3 spells CASRGGGGASPPDTQYF. CDR3 coding DNA: TGTGCCAGCAGAGGAGGCGGGGGGGCCTCTCCCCCAGATACGCAGTATTTT.